This TCR beta chain was recorded in a study of shared clonotypes between healthy human individuals. Study context: Every donor yielded three CD4 naive, three CD4 memory, two CD8 naive and one CD8 memory plate. Broader study findings: Relative to memory subsets, naive subsets generally showed larger estimated richness.

On this clone: Its antigen is unknown.

This CDR3 spans 16 amino acids. Germline V CDR1 and CDR2: LGHNA, YNFKEQ. The germline V and J ends were trimmed by 1 base and 5 bases, with 18 bases remaining between them. Some clones are missing from TCRdb's copy, which holds only in-frame ones; the method was immunoSEQ multiplex PCR. The data contain hundreds of thousands of clones, 95% to 98% of them singletons. V usage is TRBV4-2 and J usage is TRBJ2-7, with a possible D match to TRBD2 (6 bases). This TCR derives from a woman under 40 in good health. Sample: naive CD4+ T cells sorted from blood. Subset meaning: CD45RA+ positively selected. The chain's CDR3 is CASSQVGTRRADEQYF. In nucleotides, the CDR3 is TGTGCCAGCAGCCAAGTGGGCACAAGGAGGGCCGACGAGCAGTACTTC.